Listed below are T cell receptor beta chains from one sample, sequenced in a study of shared clonotypes between healthy human individuals. Method: immunoSEQ multiplex PCR; TCRdb's copy keeps in-frame clones and lacks some. The sample carries more than 2 million clones, less than 95% recorded once. Sequencing used naive CD8+ T cells sorted from blood. The receptors were gathered from a man between 18 and 29 years old in good health. Each CDR3 is given with its conserved first and last residue. The D gene is left open where the match is weak. The size of a clone is reported for some rows only, either as once, few or many, or as a class for expanded clones.

NA	TRBV5-1	NA	TRBJ1-5	TGCGCCAGCAGCTTGGCCTTGGATCAGCCCCAGCATTTT	CASSLALDQPQHF
once	TRBV11-2	TRBD2	TRBJ2-7	TGTGCCAGCAGCGGCCCGGGACTAGCGGGAGCTTACGAGCAGTACTTC	CASSGPGLAGAYEQYF
NA	TRBV28	NA	TRBJ2-1	TGTGCCAGCGGGCTAGGAGGGGCCTACAATGAGCAGTTCTTC	CASGLGGAYNEQFF
NA	TRBV4-1	NA	TRBJ2-2	TGCGCCAGCAGCCCCCTAGGGGGGCCCTCCGGCGGGGAGCTGTTTTTT	CASSPLGGPSGGELFF
once	TRBV4-2	TRBD1	TRBJ1-3	TGTGCCAGCAGCCAAGATCCACAGGGGCCTGACACCATATATTTT	CASSQDPQGPDTIYF
once	TRBV5-4	NA	TRBJ1-1	TGTGCCAGCAGCTTGGGGGGAGGAGGGTACACTGAAGCTTTCTTT	CASSLGGGGYTEAFF
NA	TRBV19	NA	TRBJ1-2	TGTGCCAGTAGTCCGGAATTTGGTGACGGCTACACCTTC	CASSPEFGDGYTF
NA	TRBV6-1	TRBD1	TRBJ1-3	TGTGCCAGCACGGACAGGGTGGACACCATATATTTT	CASTDRVDTIYF
NA	TRBV18	TRBD2	TRBJ2-5	TGTGCCAGCTCACCACCGCCCGGGGGGGCGATTGAGACCCAGTACTTC	CASSPPPGGAIETQYF
NA	TRBV7-9	TRBD2	TRBJ2-5	TGTGCCAGCAGCAGGACTAGCGGGGGGGCGCGAGAGACCCAGTACTTC	CASSRTSGGARETQYF
once	TRBV11-2	TRBD1	TRBJ1-1	TGTGCCAGCAGCTTAGCCGGGACAGGGAAGATTGAAGCTTTCTTT	CASSLAGTGKIEAFF
NA	TRBV7-9	TRBD1	TRBJ2-7	TGTGCCAGCAGCTTCCGGACAGGGGCCCACGAGCAGTACTTC	CASSFRTGAHEQYF
NA	TRBV5-4	TRBD1	TRBJ2-7	TGTGCCAGCAGCAAACAGGGGTTGGCCTACGAGCAGTACTTC	CASSKQGLAYEQYF